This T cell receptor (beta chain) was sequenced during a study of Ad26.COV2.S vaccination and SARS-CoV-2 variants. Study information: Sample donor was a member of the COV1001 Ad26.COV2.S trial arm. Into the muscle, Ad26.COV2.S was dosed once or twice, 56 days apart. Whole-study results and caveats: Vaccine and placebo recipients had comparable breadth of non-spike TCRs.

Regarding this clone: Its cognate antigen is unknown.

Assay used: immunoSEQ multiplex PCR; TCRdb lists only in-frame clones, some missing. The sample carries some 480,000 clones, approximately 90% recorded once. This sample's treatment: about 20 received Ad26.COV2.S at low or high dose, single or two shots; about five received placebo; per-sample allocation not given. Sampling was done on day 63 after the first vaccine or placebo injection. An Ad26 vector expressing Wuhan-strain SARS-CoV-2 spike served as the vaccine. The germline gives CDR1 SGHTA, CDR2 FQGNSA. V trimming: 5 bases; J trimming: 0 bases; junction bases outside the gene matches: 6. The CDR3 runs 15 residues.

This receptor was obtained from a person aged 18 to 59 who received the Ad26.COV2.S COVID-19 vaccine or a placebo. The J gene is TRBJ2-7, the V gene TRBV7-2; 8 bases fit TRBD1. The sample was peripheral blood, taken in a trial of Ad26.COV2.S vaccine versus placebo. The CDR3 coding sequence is TGTGCCAGCAGCCGTGGGACAGGTTTCTCCTACGAGCAGTACTTC. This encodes CASSRGTGFSYEQYF. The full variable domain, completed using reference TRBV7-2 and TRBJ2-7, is GAGVSQSPSNKVTEKGKDVELRCDPISGHTALYWYRQSLGQGLEFLIYFQGNSAPDKSGLPSDRFSAERTGGSVSTLTIQRTQQEDSAVYLCASSRGTGFSYEQYFGPGTRLTVT.